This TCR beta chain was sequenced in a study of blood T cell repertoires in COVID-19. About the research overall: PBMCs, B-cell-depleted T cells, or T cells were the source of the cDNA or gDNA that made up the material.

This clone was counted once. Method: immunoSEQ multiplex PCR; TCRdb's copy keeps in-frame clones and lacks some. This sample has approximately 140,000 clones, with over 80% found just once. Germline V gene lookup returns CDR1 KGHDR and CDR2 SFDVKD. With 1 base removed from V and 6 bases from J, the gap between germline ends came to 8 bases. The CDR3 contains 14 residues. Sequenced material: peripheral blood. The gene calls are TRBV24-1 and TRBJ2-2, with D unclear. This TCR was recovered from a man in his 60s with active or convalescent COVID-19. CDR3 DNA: TGTGCCACCAGTGATTTCCCCAGGTCCGGGGAGCTGTTTTTT. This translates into CATSDFPRSGELFF.